These 18 T cell receptor beta chains originate from one sample sequenced in a study of cytomegalovirus exposure and HLA in healthy donors. PCR primers comprised 60 Vbeta and 13 Jbeta primers. Measured with immunoSEQ multiplex PCR; TCRdb has only the in-frame clones, and not every one. The sample lists about 190,000 clones, about 90% occurring once. The sequencing input was PBMCs. The receptor source for this set is a man aged 30 to 45 in good health and CMV-seronegative.

The CDR3: CAWSEKTGGRETQYF. CDR3 in DNA: TGTGCCTGGAGTGAAAAAACAGGGGGTCGGGAGACCCAGTACTTC. V and J are TRBV30 and TRBJ2-5; 8 bases line up with TRBD1. The CDR3 has 15 residues. Germline values: CDR1 GTSNPN, CDR2 SVGIG (reference sequence). Trimming removed 1 base from V and 5 bases from J; junction bases left unmatched: 9.

J is TRBJ2-2 and V is TRBV19; no clear D gene. Germline CDR1 is LNHDA and CDR2 is SQIVND (reference sequence). This CDR3 has 16 residues. The ends were cut back, 4 bases at V and 1 base at J, with 13 bases in the middle. CDR3 sequence (DNA): TGTGCCAGTAGTAATACCCCACAGATGAACACCGGGGAGCTGTTTTTT. The encoded protein is CASSNTPQMNTGELFF.

This chain links TRBV10-3 with TRBJ2-3; TRBD2 agrees at 13 bases. CDR3 length: 19 residues. Per the germline V gene, CDR1 is ENHRY and CDR2 is SYGVKD. J gave up 0 bases and V 6 bases, and 12 bases lay outside the gene matches. CDR3 amino acids: CAIRGGLAGDKPSTDTQYF. In DNA, the CDR3 is TGTGCCATCAGGGGTGGACTAGCGGGGGACAAACCTAGCACAGATACGCAGTATTTT.

V gene TRBV27 combines with J gene TRBJ2-2, with D perhaps matching TRBD2 (5 bases). The CDR3 contains 13 residues. The germline V gene encodes CDR1 MNHEY and CDR2 SMNVEV (reference sequence). V was clipped by 3 bases and J by 7 bases, with 9 bases between them. CDR3 loop: CASSFSGIGELFF. The CDR3 bases are TGTGCCAGCAGTTTCTCCGGGATCGGGGAGCTGTTTTTT.

The chain joins TRBV5-4 to TRBJ2-3, with 7 nucleotides matching TRBD2. Looked up from germline, CDR1 is SGHNT and CDR2 is YYREEE (reference sequence). The length of the CDR3 is 15 residues. V shed 4 bases, J shed 0 bases, and the junction held 5 bases outside the gene matches. DNA of the CDR3: TGTGCCAGCAGCCCGCTGGGGGGGAGCACAGATACGCAGTATTTT. Amino acid sequence: CASSPLGGSTDTQYF.

V usage is TRBV7-9 and J usage is TRBJ1-2, with 9 bases fitting TRBD1. V dropped 5 bases and J dropped 8; count of bases not matched to a gene: 6. CDR1 SEHNR and CDR2 FQNEAQ come from the germline V gene (reference sequence). This CDR3 has 13 amino acids. This CDR3 reads CASSPSGQGGYTF. The DNA for the CDR3 is TGTGCCAGCAGCCCCAGCGGACAGGGGGGCTACACCTTC.

The CDR3 loop reads CASSEKGAGGQPQHF. The CDR3 DNA sequence: TGTGCCAGCAGTGAAAAGGGGGCCGGGGGTCAGCCCCAGCATTTT. The J gene is TRBJ1-5, the V gene TRBV6-1; TRBD1 aligns across 7 bases. The trim removed 2 bases at V and 6 bases at J, leaving 7 bases unmatched. Germline V gene lookup returns CDR1 MNHNS and CDR2 SASEGT. The CDR3 is made up of 15 amino acids.

The genes are TRBV5-1 and TRBJ1-5; 7 nucleotides line up with TRBD1. CDR3 size: 16 residues. The junction had 7 bases not matched to a gene; V was cut back by 4 bases and J by 0 bases. Germline V gives CDR1 SGHRS, CDR2 YFSETQ. The chain's CDR3 is CASSIGTVDSNQPQHF. Written as DNA, the CDR3 is TGCGCCAGCAGCATAGGGACAGTTGATAGCAATCAGCCCCAGCATTTT.

The chain is built from TRBV5-1 and TRBJ1-4; the D gene is possibly TRBD1 (5 bases). V was trimmed by 4 bases and J by 5 bases, leaving 15 bases between them. The CDR3 contains 15 residues. The germline gives CDR1 SGHRS, CDR2 YFSETQ. CDR3 DNA sequence: TGCGCCAGCAGCCCCCGGGACGGAGGGAATGAAAAACTGTTTTTT. It is translated as CASSPRDGGNEKLFF.

The genes are TRBV4-1 and TRBJ2-5; D unclear. Germline values: CDR1 MGHRA, CDR2 YSYEKL. CDR3 size: 13 residues. V lost 2 bases and J 2 bases, leaving 6 bases between the germline ends. CDR3 in DNA: TGCGCCAGCAGCCAAAGGAGTCAAGAGACCCAGTACTTC. The encoded protein is CASSQRSQETQYF.

The genes are TRBV5-4 and TRBJ2-7; 9 positions match TRBD1. J was trimmed by 2 bases and V by 5 bases; bases with no gene match: 8. Germline values: CDR1 SGHNT, CDR2 YYREEE (reference sequence). The CDR3 length is 15 residues. CDR3 residues: CASSSDRGGTYEQYF. As DNA, the CDR3 is TGTGCCAGCAGTTCGGACAGGGGAGGAACCTACGAGCAGTACTTC.

The chain links TRBV5-1 to TRBJ2-1; 7 nucleotides agree with TRBD2. Unmatched junction bases numbered 11, after V lost 4 bases and J lost 4 bases. This CDR3 is built from 16 residues. The germline CDR1 and CDR2 sequences are SGHRS and YFSETQ. The CDR3 region has the DNA TGCGCCAGCAGCACAACTCCTAGCGGCACGTACAATGAGCAGTTCTTC. It is translated as CASSTTPSGTYNEQFF.

The chain uses TRBV27 and TRBJ1-1; D ambiguous. Trimming left V 6 bases short and J 1 base short, with 9 bases between. This CDR3 region has 13 residues. CDR1 and CDR2 from the germline V gene are MNHEY and SMNVEV (reference sequence). CDR3 nucleotide sequence: TGTGCCAGCAGGGCTGCTCAGAACACTGAAGCTTTCTTT. This codes for CASRAAQNTEAFF.

This clone was counted a few times. The chain couples TRBV2 to TRBJ1-2; 8 bases agree with TRBD1. The CDR3 runs 12 residues. Germline V gene data show CDR1 as SNHLY and CDR2 as FYNNEI. Losses at the gene ends were 11 bases for V and 8 bases for J; bases not matched to a gene: 10. Written as DNA, the CDR3 is TGTGCCGGATACAGACCAGGGGGCGGCTACACCTTC. This encodes CAGYRPGGGYTF.

The rearrangement joins TRBV6-5 to TRBJ1-6, with 8 bases matching TRBD1. V trimming: 2 bases; J trimming: 10 bases; junction bases outside the gene matches: 10. Germline CDR1 and CDR2: MNHEY and SVGAGI. This CDR3 contains 16 residues. CDR3 residues: CASSYGQDRVNSPLHF. Written as DNA, the CDR3 is TGTGCCAGCAGTTACGGGCAGGACAGGGTTAACTCACCCCTCCACTTT.

The rearrangement joins TRBV28 to TRBJ2-7, with D uncertain. The CDR3 has 13 amino acids. Trimming took off 10 bases at V and 4 bases at J, with 17 bases between the two ends. CDR1 MDHEN and CDR2 SYDVKM come from the germline V gene. CDR3 in amino acids: CATRGAPKYEQYF. The CDR3 region has the DNA TGTGCCACGCGAGGAGCCCCCAAGTACGAGCAGTACTTC.

The chain uses TRBV19 and TRBJ2-2; 7 nucleotides agree with TRBD1. Germline CDR1 LNHDA, CDR2 SQIVND (reference sequence). Trimming cost V 7 bases and J 11 bases; bases outside gene matches: 16. The CDR3 runs 15 residues. This CDR3 reads CASNILRGSGVELFF. CDR3 nucleotide sequence: TGTGCCAGTAACATTCTCAGGGGGTCCGGTGTTGAGCTGTTTTTT.

This clone showed up just once. V usage is TRBV4-2 and J usage is TRBJ2-1, with 10 positions matching TRBD1. The CDR3 has 16 amino acids. Germline V gene lookup returns CDR1 LGHNA and CDR2 YNFKEQ. Trimming cost V 0 bases and J 2 bases; bases outside gene matches: 1. The CDR3 nucleotides read TGTGCCAGCAGCCAAGAAGGGACAGGGGCCTACAATGAGCAGTTCTTC. It specifies CASSQEGTGAYNEQFF.